Listed below are T cell receptor beta chains from one sample, sequenced in a study of blood T cells in healthy people across ages. TCRdb processed the 5' RACE reads anew with MiXCR; each CDR3 protein has one entry. The sample lists about 780,000 distinct CDR3 sequences, 35% to 50% occurring once. The sequenced sample consisted of blood. The receptors originated from a man older than 75 in good health. Each CDR3 is given with its conserved first and last residue. D genes are given only for firm matches. Expanded clones are given a class, and other clones once, few, many or no size at all.

V gene: TRBV5-1; D gene: NA; clone size: NA; J gene: TRBJ2-2; CDR3 protein: CASSLNQQNTGELFF; CDR3 DNA: TGCGCCAGCAGCTTGAACCAACAGAACACCGGGGAGCTGTTTTTT
V gene: TRBV7-9; D gene: NA; clone size: NA; J gene: TRBJ2-7; CDR3 protein: CASSLGNWRAYEQYF; CDR3 DNA: TGTGCCAGCAGCTTAGGAAATTGGCGAGCCTACGAGCAGTACTTC
V gene: TRBV7-2; D gene: NA; clone size: many; J gene: TRBJ2-7; CDR3 protein: CASSLIGNYEQYF; CDR3 DNA: TGTGCCAGCAGCTTAATAGGCAATTACGAGCAGTACTTC
V gene: TRBV5-1; D gene: TRBD2; clone size: once; J gene: TRBJ2-7; CDR3 protein: CASSLGTKNYEQYF; CDR3 DNA: TGCGCCAGCAGCCTGGGGACTAAGAACTACGAGCAGTACTTC
V gene: TRBV29-1; D gene: NA; clone size: many; J gene: TRBJ2-7; CDR3 protein: CSVFVAEQYF; CDR3 DNA: TGCAGCGTCTTTGTGGCCGAGCAGTACTTC
V gene: TRBV2; D gene: NA; clone size: few; J gene: TRBJ1-2; CDR3 protein: CASSENGGGPSYGYTF; CDR3 DNA: TGTGCCAGCAGTGAAAATGGGGGGGGACCTTCCTATGGCTACACCTTC
V gene: TRBV29-1; D gene: NA; clone size: NA; J gene: TRBJ1-5; CDR3 protein: CSVGDLDQPQHF; CDR3 DNA: TGCAGCGTTGGAGACCTAGATCAGCCCCAGCATTTT
V gene: TRBV6-2/TRBV6-3; D gene: NA; clone size: NA; J gene: TRBJ2-3; CDR3 protein: CASSQMRTDTQYF; CDR3 DNA: TGTGCCAGCAGTCAGATGCGCACAGATACGCAGTATTTT
V gene: TRBV7-8; D gene: TRBD1; clone size: NA; J gene: TRBJ2-7; CDR3 protein: CASSSFRDRATYEQYF; CDR3 DNA: TGTGCCAGCAGCTCCTTCCGGGACAGGGCGACCTACGAGCAGTACTTC
V gene: TRBV11-1; D gene: NA; clone size: NA; J gene: TRBJ1-1; CDR3 protein: CASSLGTSLNTEAFF; CDR3 DNA: TGTGCCAGCAGCTTGGGGACAAGCCTGAACACTGAAGCTTTCTTT
V gene: TRBV20-1; D gene: TRBD1; clone size: NA; J gene: TRBJ2-7; CDR3 protein: CSADRRTGYEQYF; CDR3 DNA: TGCAGTGCTGACCGAAGGACAGGCTACGAGCAGTACTTC
V gene: TRBV20-1; D gene: NA; clone size: few; J gene: TRBJ2-7; CDR3 protein: CSAPRTDSYEQYF; CDR3 DNA: TGCAGTGCTCCAAGGACAGATTCCTACGAGCAGTACTTC
V gene: TRBV6-5; D gene: NA; clone size: many; J gene: TRBJ2-5; CDR3 protein: CASSYGVADTQETQYF; CDR3 DNA: TGTGCCAGCAGTTACGGAGTAGCGGACACACAAGAGACCCAGTACTTC
V gene: TRBV20-1; D gene: TRBD2; clone size: NA; J gene: TRBJ2-3; CDR3 protein: CSARDGSGADTQYF; CDR3 DNA: TGCAGTGCTAGAGACGGCAGCGGGGCAGATACGCAGTATTTT
V gene: TRBV28; D gene: NA; clone size: NA; J gene: TRBJ1-2; CDR3 protein: CASSLAEYGYTF; CDR3 DNA: TGTGCCAGCAGTTTAGCGGAATATGGCTACACCTTC
V gene: TRBV15; D gene: NA; clone size: NA; J gene: TRBJ2-6; CDR3 protein: CATRFSHSGANVLTF; CDR3 DNA: TGTGCCACCAGGTTCTCTCACTCTGGGGCCAACGTCCTGACTTTC